These 29 T cell receptor beta chains share one sample of origin, sequenced in a study of CD8+ T cells in alopecia areata. Extracted RNA was reverse transcribed into cDNA, the sequencing template. TCRdb's table, derived via immunoSEQ multiplex PCR, lists solely in-frame clones and lacks some. The sample carries roughly 60,000 clones, 44% recorded once. The sample consisted of NKG2D-low CD8+ T cells sorted from blood. The receptors originated from a human donor with alopecia areata.

The rearrangement links TRBV4-1 to TRBJ2-7; D may be TRBD2 (5 bases). The CDR3 spans 16 residues. Trimming cost V 1 base and J 2 bases, with 15 bases left between them. Germline CDR1 and CDR2: MGHRA and YSYEKL. The CDR3 reads CASSQGPWERTYEQYF. DNA of the CDR3: TGCGCCAGCAGCCAAGGGCCATGGGAGCGGACCTACGAGCAGTACTTC.

The V and J genes are TRBV11-1 and TRBJ2-5; TRBD2 aligns across 9 bases. This CDR3 has 15 residues. CDR1 is SGHAT, CDR2 FQDESV, per germline (reference sequence). Losses at the gene ends were 1 base for V and 5 bases for J; bases not matched to a gene: 5. The CDR3, as DNA: TGTGCCAGCAGCTTAGAGACTAGCGGACGGGAGACCCAGTACTTC. As protein: CASSLETSGRETQYF.

In this sample, this clone turned up a few times. The rearrangement uses TRBV23-1 and TRBJ2-1; 12 bases fit TRBD2. TRBV23-1 is classed as an ORF, of uncertain function. The ends lost 2 bases at V and 0 bases at J; junction bases unmatched: 11. This CDR3 comprises 20 residues. This CDR3 is CASSQQLAGGPNSSYNEQFF. DNA of the CDR3: TGCGCCAGCAGTCAACAACTAGCGGGGGGCCCCAATAGCTCCTACAATGAGCAGTTCTTC.

This clone has more than one count but fewer than ten. The chain links TRBV29-1 to TRBJ2-7, with TRBD2 matching 8 bases. The V gene's germline CDR1 is SQVTM and CDR2 ANQGSEA. The junction had 20 bases not matched to a gene; V was cut back by 6 bases and J by 4 bases. CDR3 length equals 17 residues. The CDR3 coding sequence is TGCAGCGTCGTAGGTGGGGCGGGAGGAGTCTTAGGATACGAGCAGTACTTC. Protein: CSVVGGAGGVLGYEQYF.

J is TRBJ1-5 and V is TRBV4-2, with D perhaps matching TRBD1 (5 bases). V was clipped by 0 bases and J by 10 bases, with 10 bases between them. The CDR3 is 13 amino acids. From germline, CDR1 is LGHNA and CDR2 YNFKEQ. CDR3 in DNA: TGTGCCAGCAGCCAAGATCAGGGCCATCCCCAGCATTTT. Its protein product is CASSQDQGHPQHF.

The genes are TRBV13 and TRBJ1-1; D not certain. Germline V lookup: CDR1 PRHDT, CDR2 FYEKMQ (reference sequence). The CDR3 covers 12 residues. Trimming stripped 0 bases from V and 8 bases from J, with 7 bases between. As DNA, the CDR3 is TGTGCCAGCAGCTTAGGACGGACGGAAGCTTTCTTT. Translating gives CASSLGRTEAFF.

The chain links TRBV27 to TRBJ2-1, with TRBD2 matching 7 bases. J gave up 3 bases and V 5 bases, and 4 bases lay outside the gene matches. The V gene's germline CDR1 is MNHEY and CDR2 SMNVEV (reference sequence). The CDR3 sequence is 14 residues long. CDR3 sequence: CASSIRGGYNEQFF. For the CDR3, the DNA is TGTGCCAGCAGTATCCGCGGGGGCTACAATGAGCAGTTCTTC.

The chain combines TRBV29-1 with TRBJ1-1, with D unresolved. V lost 8 bases and J 6 bases, leaving 19 bases between the germline ends. Germline CDR1 reads SQVTM; CDR2 reads ANQGSEA. The CDR3 loop spans 13 amino acids. CDR3 amino acids: CSFRPGSSPEAFF. The CDR3 DNA is TGCAGCTTTCGCCCGGGGTCCAGCCCTGAAGCTTTCTTT.

Ten or more counts support this clone. The chain links TRBV7-9 to TRBJ2-1; D is unresolved. The CDR3 totals 12 residues. CDR1 and CDR2 from the germline V gene are SEHNR and FQNEAQ (reference sequence). Trimming removed 5 bases at V and 10 bases at J, with 12 bases between. The CDR3 protein is CASSPRAQEQFF. The CDR3, as DNA: TGTGCCAGCAGCCCCCGGGCCCAGGAGCAGTTCTTC.

To note about this clone: Other DNA sequences in the same sample also yield this CDR3. The V call is TRBV6-5, the J call TRBJ2-7; D call uncertain. Germline CDR1 reads MNHEY; CDR2 reads SVGAGI. V lost 4 bases, J lost 0 bases, and 7 bases lay in between. The CDR3 spans 13 residues. The CDR3 loop reads CASSSSISYEQYF. CDR3 coding DNA: TGTGCCAGCAGTTCCAGCATCTCCTACGAGCAGTACTTC.

CDR3 region: CASSQISAGGSNQPQHF. The CDR3 nucleotides are TGCGCCAGCAGTCAAATATCGGCAGGGGGTTCAAATCAGCCCCAGCATTTT. The J gene is TRBJ1-5, the V gene TRBV23-1, with TRBD1 matching 7 bases. TRBV23-1 is recorded as an ORF, its role being uncertain. The trim removed 2 bases at V and 4 bases at J, leaving 11 bases unmatched. CDR3 size: 17 residues.

The chain combines TRBV29-1 with TRBJ1-5, with unresolved D. Germline CDR1 reads SQVTM; CDR2 reads ANQGSEA. There are 14 residues in the CDR3. V dropped 3 bases and J dropped 0 bases, with 9 bases sitting between them. The CDR3 nucleotides are TGCAGCGTTGAGGATGGTTATAGCAATCAGCCCCAGCATTTT. As protein: CSVEDGYSNQPQHF.

The CDR3 DNA is TGTGCCAGCAGCTCCGACAGAAATCAGCCCCAGCATTTT. It specifies CASSSDRNQPQHF. This sequence joins TRBV7-9 and TRBJ1-5; TRBD1 might be the D (5 bases). This CDR3 has 13 residues. Germline-derived CDR1 and CDR2 are SEHNR and FQNEAQ (reference sequence). Trimming left V 4 bases short and J 4 bases short, with 8 bases between.

The rearrangement joins TRBV29-1 to TRBJ2-7, with D perhaps TRBD1 or TRBD2 (5 bases each). Germline CDR1 reads SQVTM; CDR2 reads ANQGSEA. This CDR3 is 13 amino acids long. Trimming took 7 bases from V and 1 from J, leaving 14 bases between them. This CDR3 reads CSAVRGSSYEQYF. DNA of the CDR3: TGCAGCGCCGTGAGGGGCTCATCCTACGAGCAGTACTTC.

For this clone: In the same sample, other DNA sequences code for this CDR3. The CDR3 DNA is TGTGCCAGCAGCGTAGAAGGGTACGAGCAGTACTTC. Residues: CASSVEGYEQYF. The chain couples TRBV9 to TRBJ2-7, with D uncertain. Germline-derived CDR1 and CDR2 are SGDLS and YYNGEE. V was pared by 0 bases and J by 4 bases, with 5 bases between. The CDR3 totals 12 residues.

This clone was found a few times. The chain couples TRBV29-1 to TRBJ2-2; 10 bases are shared with TRBD1. Germline values: CDR1 SQVTM, CDR2 ANQGSEA. Trimming cost V 5 bases and J 7 bases; bases outside gene matches: 16. The CDR3 runs to 17 residues. CDR3 nucleotide sequence: TGCAGCGTTTCTGACGTCGGACAGGGGGACTTTGGCGGGGAGCTGTTTTTT. Its translation is CSVSDVGQGDFGGELFF.

This rearrangement joins TRBV27 to TRBJ2-1, with D possibly TRBD2 on 5 matching bases. CDR1 and CDR2 from the germline V gene are MNHEY and SMNVEV (reference sequence). The CDR3 sequence is 14 residues long. V was pared by 5 bases and J by 3 bases, with 11 bases between. CDR3 in DNA: TGTGCCAGCAGTCCCCGAAGCGGCTACAATGAGCAGTTCTTC. Translating it yields CASSPRSGYNEQFF.

This clone was counted between two and nine times. The CDR3 DNA follows: TGTGCCAGCTCCCGGGCCCTGGGGGGCTCCTACAATGAGCAGTTCTTC. Protein: CASSRALGGSYNEQFF. V gene TRBV19 combines with J gene TRBJ2-1; weak D call: TRBD2 (6 bases). V dropped 9 bases and J dropped 0 bases, with 18 bases sitting between them. This CDR3 is built from 16 residues. CDR1 is LNHDA and CDR2 is SQIVND in the germline V gene (reference sequence). The full variable domain, in which reference TRBV19 and TRBJ2-1 provide the parts outside the CDR3, is DGGITQSPKYLFRKEGQNVTLSCEQNLNHDAMYWYRQDPGQGLRLIYYSQIVNDFQKGDIAEGYSVSREKKESFPLTVTSAQKNPTAFYLCASSRALGGSYNEQFFGPGTRLTVL.

The chain employs TRBV30 and TRBJ2-1; unclear D gene. Germline lookup yields CDR1 GTSNPN and CDR2 SVGIG (reference sequence). V was pared by 1 base and J by 4 bases, with 2 bases between. The CDR3 has 11 amino acids. CDR3 in amino acids: CAWSEYNEQFF. The CDR3 nucleotides read TGTGCCTGGAGTGAATACAATGAGCAGTTCTTC.

This clone was counted a few times. The chain recombines TRBV7-9 with TRBJ2-1, with D possibly matching TRBD1 (5 bases). V dropped 5 bases and J dropped 7 bases, with 15 bases sitting between them. The germline V gene has CDR1 SEHNR and CDR2 FQNEAQ (reference sequence). CDR3 size: 14 residues. In DNA, the CDR3 is TGTGCCAGCAGCCCCCAAGGGGCGTGGAATGAGCAGTTCTTC. It is translated as CASSPQGAWNEQFF. The complete variable domain, with remaining parts taken from reference TRBV7-9 and TRBJ2-1, reads DTGVSQNPRHKITKRGQNVTFRCDPISEHNRLYWYRQTLGQGPEFLTYFQNEAQLEKSRLLSDRFSAERPKGSFSTLEIQRTEQGDSAMYLCASSPQGAWNEQFFGPGTRLTVL.

Many counts were recorded for this clone. CDR3 sequence: CASTRSGRDAGELFF. As DNA, the CDR3 is TGTGCCAGTACCAGAAGCGGGAGGGACGCCGGGGAGCTGTTTTTT. The chain joins TRBV19 to TRBJ2-2; TRBD2 aligns across 10 bases. The CDR3 totals 15 residues. The V segment lost 7 bases and the J segment 6 bases; nucleotides outside the gene matches: 8. Per the germline V gene, CDR1 is LNHDA and CDR2 is SQIVND (reference sequence). The whole variable domain, remainder taken from reference TRBV19 and TRBJ2-2, is DGGITQSPKYLFRKEGQNVTLSCEQNLNHDAMYWYRQDPGQGLRLIYYSQIVNDFQKGDIAEGYSVSREKKESFPLTVTSAQKNPTAFYLCASTRSGRDAGELFFGEGSRLTVL.

The rearrangement uses TRBV5-6 and TRBJ2-7; D gene uncertain. CDR1 SGHDT and CDR2 YYEEEE come from the germline V gene. V gave up 0 bases and J gave up 0 bases, with 10 bases separating them. The CDR3 spans 15 residues. CDR3 sequence (DNA): TGTGCCAGCAGCTTGGAACAGTTCCCCTCCTACGAGCAGTACTTC. The encoded protein is CASSLEQFPSYEQYF. Supplemented by reference TRBV5-6 and TRBJ2-7, the full variable domain reads DAGVTQSPTHLIKTRGQQVTLRCSPKSGHDTVSWYQQALGQGPQFIFQYYEEEERQRGNFPDRFSGHQFPNYSSELNVNALLLGDSALYLCASSLEQFPSYEQYFGPGTRLTVT.

CDR3 DNA: TGTGCCAGCAGTCTGGCGGGAGGGCCTCAAGGCCTGTACTTC. This translates into CASSLAGGPQGLYF. The chain links TRBV27 to TRBJ2-7, with TRBD2 identical over 9 bases. V lost 5 bases and J lost 12; bases outside the gene matches: 14. Germline V gene lookup returns CDR1 MNHEY and CDR2 SMNVEV (reference sequence). This CDR3 spans 14 amino acids.

The V and J genes are TRBV2 and TRBJ2-2; no firm D call. This CDR3 is built from 16 residues. V was trimmed by 4 bases and J by 2 bases, leaving 14 bases between them. Germline V lookup: CDR1 SNHLY, CDR2 FYNNEI. CDR3 DNA: TGTGCCAGCAGTGCCCGACCCTTCGATAACACCGGGGAGCTGTTTTTT. Translation gives CASSARPFDNTGELFF. Variable domain in full (rest from reference TRBV2 and TRBJ2-2): EPEVTQTPSHQVTQMGQEVILRCVPISNHLYFYWYRQILGQKVEFLVSFYNNEISEKSEIFDDQFSVERPDGSNFTLKIRSTKLEDSAMYFCASSARPFDNTGELFFGEGSRLTVL.

This sequence joins TRBV14 and TRBJ2-5; the match to TRBD2 covers 10 bases. The germline V gene has CDR1 SGHDN and CDR2 FVKESK. V shed 4 bases and J 1 base; nucleotides not matched to a gene: 6. The CDR3 totals 16 residues. For the CDR3, the DNA is TGTGCCAGCAGCCCAGAGACTAGCGGGTTCCAAGAGACCCAGTACTTC. Its translation: CASSPETSGFQETQYF.

The chain has TRBV9 and TRBJ2-1; the D is unclear. CDR3 length: 12 amino acids. Germline assignment: CDR1 SGDLS and CDR2 YYNGEE. Trimming removed 6 bases from V and 8 bases from J, with 12 bases in between. CDR3 protein: CASTSLGHEQFF. CDR3 nucleotides: TGTGCCAGCACCTCCCTAGGCCATGAGCAGTTCTTC.

The chain combines TRBV7-9 with TRBJ2-3; 13 bases match TRBD2. V trimming: 5 bases; J trimming: 2 bases; junction bases outside the gene matches: 4. The V gene's germline CDR1 is SEHNR and CDR2 FQNEAQ (reference sequence). The length of the CDR3 is 16 residues. The chain's CDR3 is CASSQGLAGFTDTQYF. As DNA, the CDR3 is TGTGCCAGCAGCCAGGGACTAGCGGGGTTCACAGATACGCAGTATTTT.

The rearrangement links TRBV29-1 to TRBJ1-2; a weak D match, TRBD1 (6 bases). Germline loops: CDR1 SQVTM, CDR2 ANQGSEA. CDR3 length: 14 residues. V lost 1 base to trimming and J lost 3 bases, with 12 bases between them. The CDR3 here is CSVEAGGEDYGYTF. The CDR3 region has the DNA TGCAGCGTTGAAGCTGGGGGCGAGGACTATGGCTACACCTTC.

This clone has more than one count but fewer than ten. This chain uses TRBV29-1 with TRBJ2-7; a weak D match, TRBD2 (5 bases). The V and J ends lost 5 bases and 4 bases respectively, with 12 bases between them. The germline V gene has CDR1 SQVTM and CDR2 ANQGSEA. The CDR3 runs to 12 residues. Here the CDR3 reads CSVLGWEYEQYF. CDR3 nucleotides: TGCAGCGTTTTAGGGTGGGAGTACGAGCAGTACTTC.